Listed here is a single T cell receptor beta chain. The data were taken from a study of blood T cell repertoires in COVID-19. V shed 1 base and J 5 bases; nucleotides not matched to a gene: 5. The CDR3 loop spans 15 amino acids. From germline, CDR1 is LGHDT and CDR2 YNNKEL (reference sequence). Authors' data handling: Amplifying reference gene primers gave estimates of nucleated cell counts. Assay: immunoSEQ multiplex PCR; the TCRdb copy retains only in-frame clones and omits some. That table furnishes V, J and clone size, whereas the DNA furnished D and trimming. The sample holds about 91,000 clones; roughly 88% are singletons and the top ten take 7% to 8.5%.

The sequence came from a woman aged 65 to 85 with acute or convalescent COVID-19. V is TRBV3-1 (or the pseudogene TRBV3-2) and J is TRBJ1-2, with 9 positions matching TRBD1. The sequencing input was peripheral blood. The CDR3: CASSQAGQGGYGYTF. The CDR3 nucleotides are TGTGCCAGCAGCCAAGCGGGACAGGGAGGGTATGGCTACACCTTC.